This TCR beta chain appears in the sequencing data of a study of a mutant IDH1 vaccine in newly diagnosed glioma (dated by TCRdb to the early 2020s). General notes on the study: Eight vaccinations were administered to patients in weeks 1, 3, 5, 7, 11, 15, 19 and 23, corresponding to visits V03 through V10. Vaccination was initiated 4-6 weeks after radiotherapy alone, or concurrently with temozolomide cycles in the chemotherapy-containing groups. Of the approximately 35 treated patients, approximately 60% were male and about 40% were female, and a mean age of around 40 years was recorded. Prior to enrollment, patients had been given standard therapy consisting of radiotherapy alone, temozolomide alone, or radiochemotherapy with temozolomide, with the combination given to most patients. Six visits were used for peripheral blood collection: V03 (baseline), V05, V07, V10, V12 and V13. Longitudinal TCRB deep sequencing was done for some 26 treated patients, wherever samples were available for exploratory analyses.

What the time point label conveys for this sample: week 23, last vaccination. Each vaccine dose, consisting of 300 ug of a 20-mer mutant IDH1 peptide in Montanide, was administered subcutaneously with topical imiquimod. The donors had newly diagnosed IDH1-mutant astrocytomas of WHO grade 3 or 4 that showed loss of nuclear ATRX. The samples were drawn from NOA16, a multicentre, single-arm, open-label phase I trial in Germany that tested a mutant IDH1 peptide vaccine in humans for the first time. Genomic DNA for TCRB sequencing was extracted from EDTA blood using the DNeasy Blood and Tissue Kit. To note about this clone: Its antigen is still unknown. Base qualities are not provided; no much larger clone lies one nucleotide away.

Libraries were constructed by the immunoSEQ multiplex PCR assay. Following the manufacturer's protocol, the hsTCRB Kit was used to amplify rearranged TCR beta chain sequences. Sequencing of TCRB libraries was carried out on an Illumina MiSeq. As for how the authors treated the data: Demultiplexing, trimming and gene mapping were performed with the kit vendor's proprietary platform. TCRdb holds this immuneACCESS table with in-frame rearrangements only. Some clones are missing; in checked studies, unresolved V genes explain under half, and the rest has no known cause. The V and J calls and clone size come from that table; D and trimming were worked out from the DNA. A total of about 55,000 clones appear in this sample, 75% to 90% of them only once. 6.2% of the sample is in the top ten clones. The investigation overall reported the following: Immune responses induced by the vaccine were seen in about 93% of patients across multiple MHC alleles. According to the authors, sample limitations meant that analyses of patient blood samples could not be reproduced. Changes in the top peripheral T cell clonotypes picked up by TCRB sequencing did not appear to be linked to pseudoprogression. PBMC samples for TCRB deep sequencing were selected based on availability.

The junction carries 16 bases between V and J, which are trimmed by 5 bases and 2 bases respectively. From a lookup of the germline V gene, CDR1 and CDR2 are MDHEN and SYDVKM. The CDR3 has 15 amino acids, counting the end cysteine and phenylalanine. Only the CDR3 DNA is retained, 45 bases long and in frame from the first base. Specimen: PBMCs, collected from a glioma patient whose treatment included an IDH1 peptide vaccine. The TCR originated in a man aged 35 to 55 with glioma. This receptor chain uses TRBV28 and TRBJ2-7; possibly the D gene is TRBD2, per 5 matching bases. The CDR3 in this case is CASSADGVGTYEQYF. The sequenced DNA is TGTGCCAGCAGTGCGGACGGGGTGGGGACCTACGAGCAGTACTTC.